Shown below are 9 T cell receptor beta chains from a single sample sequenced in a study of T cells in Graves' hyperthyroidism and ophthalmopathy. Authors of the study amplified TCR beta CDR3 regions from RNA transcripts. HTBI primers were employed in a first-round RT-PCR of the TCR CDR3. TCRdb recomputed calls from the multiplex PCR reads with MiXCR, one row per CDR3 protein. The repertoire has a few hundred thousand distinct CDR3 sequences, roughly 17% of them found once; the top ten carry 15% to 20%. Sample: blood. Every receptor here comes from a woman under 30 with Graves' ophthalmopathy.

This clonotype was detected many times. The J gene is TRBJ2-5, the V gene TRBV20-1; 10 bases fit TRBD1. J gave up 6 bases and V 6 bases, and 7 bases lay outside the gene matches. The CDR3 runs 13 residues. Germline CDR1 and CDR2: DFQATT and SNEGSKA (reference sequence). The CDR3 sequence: CSARMTGGKTQYF. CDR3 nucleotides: TGCAGTGCCAGGATGACAGGGGGCAAGACCCAGTACTTC.

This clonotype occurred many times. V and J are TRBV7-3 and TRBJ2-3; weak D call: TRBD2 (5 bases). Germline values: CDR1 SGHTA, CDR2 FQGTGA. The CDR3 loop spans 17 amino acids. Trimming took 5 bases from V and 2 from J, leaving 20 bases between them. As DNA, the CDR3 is TGTGCCAGCAGCCCGGCGGTGAGGACTGGATTCACAGATACGCAGTATTTT. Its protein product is CASSPAVRTGFTDTQYF.

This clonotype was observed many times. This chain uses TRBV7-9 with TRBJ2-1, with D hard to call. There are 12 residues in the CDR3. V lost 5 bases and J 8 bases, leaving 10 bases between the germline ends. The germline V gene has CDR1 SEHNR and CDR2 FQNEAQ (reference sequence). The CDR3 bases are TGTGCCAGCAGCGACGGACGCTATGAGCAGTTCTTC. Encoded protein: CASSDGRYEQFF.

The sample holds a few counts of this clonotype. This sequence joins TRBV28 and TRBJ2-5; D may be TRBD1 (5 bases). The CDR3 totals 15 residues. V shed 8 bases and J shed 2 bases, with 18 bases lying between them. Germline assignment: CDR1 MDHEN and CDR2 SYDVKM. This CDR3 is CASEKSERQQETQYF. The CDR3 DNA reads TGTGCCAGCGAAAAATCGGAGAGACAGCAAGAGACCCAGTACTTC.

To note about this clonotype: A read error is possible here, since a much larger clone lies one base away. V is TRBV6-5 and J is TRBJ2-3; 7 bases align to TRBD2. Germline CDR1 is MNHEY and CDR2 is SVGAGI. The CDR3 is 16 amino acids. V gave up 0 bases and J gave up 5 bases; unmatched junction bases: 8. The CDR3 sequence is CASSYSSGVGRDTQYF. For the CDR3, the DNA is TGTGCCAGCAGTTACTCCAGCGGGGTGGGGAGAGATACGCAGTATTTT.

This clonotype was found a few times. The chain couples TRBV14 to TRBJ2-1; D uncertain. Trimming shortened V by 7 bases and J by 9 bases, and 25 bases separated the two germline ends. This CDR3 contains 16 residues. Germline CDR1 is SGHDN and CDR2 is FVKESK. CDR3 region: CASTPLGYSGSAEQFF. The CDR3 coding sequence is TGTGCCAGCACCCCACTTGGGTACAGTGGTTCGGCTGAGCAGTTCTTC.

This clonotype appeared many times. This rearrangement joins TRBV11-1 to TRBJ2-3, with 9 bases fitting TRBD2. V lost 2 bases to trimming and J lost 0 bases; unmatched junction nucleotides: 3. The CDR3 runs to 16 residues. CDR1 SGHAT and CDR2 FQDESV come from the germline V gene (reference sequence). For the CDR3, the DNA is TGTGCCAGCAGCTTAACGAGCGGGAGGAGCACAGATACGCAGTATTTT. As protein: CASSLTSGRSTDTQYF.

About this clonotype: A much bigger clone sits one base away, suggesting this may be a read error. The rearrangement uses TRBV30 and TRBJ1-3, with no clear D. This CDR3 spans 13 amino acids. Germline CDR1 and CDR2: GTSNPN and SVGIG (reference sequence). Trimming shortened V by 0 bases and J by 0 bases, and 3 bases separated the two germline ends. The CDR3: CAWSVSSGNTIYF. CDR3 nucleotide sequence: TGTGCCTGGAGTGTAAGCTCTGGAAACACCATATATTTT.

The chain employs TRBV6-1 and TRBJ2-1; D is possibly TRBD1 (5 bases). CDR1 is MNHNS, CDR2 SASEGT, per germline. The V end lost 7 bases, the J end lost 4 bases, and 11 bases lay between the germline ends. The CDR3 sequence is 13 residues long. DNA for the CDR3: TGTGCCAGCACCGCACAGGATTACAATGAGCAGTTCTTC. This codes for CASTAQDYNEQFF.